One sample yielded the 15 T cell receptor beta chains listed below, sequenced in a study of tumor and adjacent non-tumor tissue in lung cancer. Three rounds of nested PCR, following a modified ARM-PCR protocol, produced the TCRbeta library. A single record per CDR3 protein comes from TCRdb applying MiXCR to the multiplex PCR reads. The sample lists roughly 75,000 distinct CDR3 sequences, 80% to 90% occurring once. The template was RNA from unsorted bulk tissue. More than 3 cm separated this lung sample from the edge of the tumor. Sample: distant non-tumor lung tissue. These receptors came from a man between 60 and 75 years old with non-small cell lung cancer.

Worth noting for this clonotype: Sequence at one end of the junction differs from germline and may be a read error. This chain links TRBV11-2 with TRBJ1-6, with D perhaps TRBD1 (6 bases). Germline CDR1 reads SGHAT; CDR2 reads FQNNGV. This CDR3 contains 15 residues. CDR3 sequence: CASSLGGDNNLPIHF. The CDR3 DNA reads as TGTGCCAGCAGCTTAGGAGGGGACAATAATTTACCCATCCATTTT.

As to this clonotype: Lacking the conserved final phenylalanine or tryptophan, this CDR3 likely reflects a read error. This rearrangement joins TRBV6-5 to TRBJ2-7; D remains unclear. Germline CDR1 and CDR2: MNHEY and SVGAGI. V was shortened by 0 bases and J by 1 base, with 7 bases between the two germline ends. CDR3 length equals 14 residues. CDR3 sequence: CASSYSERSYEQYL. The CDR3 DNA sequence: TGTGCCAGCAGTTACTCGGAGAGGTCCTACGAGCAGTACTTA.

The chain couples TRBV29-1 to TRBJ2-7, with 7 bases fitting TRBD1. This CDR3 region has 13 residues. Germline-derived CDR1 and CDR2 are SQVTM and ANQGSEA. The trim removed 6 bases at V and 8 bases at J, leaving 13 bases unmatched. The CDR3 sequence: CSVPWEQGNKQYF. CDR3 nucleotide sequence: TGCAGCGTCCCCTGGGAACAGGGGAACAAGCAGTACTTC.

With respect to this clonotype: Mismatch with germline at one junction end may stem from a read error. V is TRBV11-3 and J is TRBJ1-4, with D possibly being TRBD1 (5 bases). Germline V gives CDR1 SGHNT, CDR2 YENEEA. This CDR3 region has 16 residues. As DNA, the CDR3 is TGTTCCAGCAGCTTAGATCTAACCAGGGTAGAAGAGAAACTGTTTTTT. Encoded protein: CSSSLDLTRVEEKLFF.

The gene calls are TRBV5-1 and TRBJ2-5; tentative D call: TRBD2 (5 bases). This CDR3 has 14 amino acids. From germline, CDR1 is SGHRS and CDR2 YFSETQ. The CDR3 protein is CTISLEARGETQYF. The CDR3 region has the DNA TGCACCATCAGCTTGGAGGCCCGTGGGGAGACCCAGTACTTC.

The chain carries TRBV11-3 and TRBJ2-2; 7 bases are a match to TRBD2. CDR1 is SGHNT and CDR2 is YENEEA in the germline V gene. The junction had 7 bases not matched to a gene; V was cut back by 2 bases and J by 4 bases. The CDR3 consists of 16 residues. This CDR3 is CASSLTAGVVTGELFF. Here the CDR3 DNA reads TGTGCCAGCAGCTTAACCGCGGGAGTGGTCACCGGGGAGCTGTTTTTT.

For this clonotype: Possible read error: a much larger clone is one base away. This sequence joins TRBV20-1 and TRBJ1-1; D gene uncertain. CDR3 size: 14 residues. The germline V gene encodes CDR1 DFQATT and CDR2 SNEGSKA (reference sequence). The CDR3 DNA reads TGCAGTGTTAGAGGCGGTTCGAGTGTGGGTGAAGCTTTCTTT. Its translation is CSVRGGSSVGEAFF.

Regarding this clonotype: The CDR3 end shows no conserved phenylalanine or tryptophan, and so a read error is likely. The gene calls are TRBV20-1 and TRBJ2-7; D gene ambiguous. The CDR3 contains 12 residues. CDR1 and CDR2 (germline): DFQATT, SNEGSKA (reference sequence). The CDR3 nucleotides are TGCAGTGCTGGTGCGGTCACCTACGAACAGTACATC. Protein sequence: CSAGAVTYEQYI.

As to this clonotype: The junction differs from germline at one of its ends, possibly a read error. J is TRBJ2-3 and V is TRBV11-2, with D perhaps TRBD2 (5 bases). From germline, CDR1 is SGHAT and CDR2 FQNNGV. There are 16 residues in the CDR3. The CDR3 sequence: CTSSPRTSRVTDTQYF. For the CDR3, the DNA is TGTACCAGCAGCCCACGCACGTCGAGGGTCACAGATACGCAGTACTTT.

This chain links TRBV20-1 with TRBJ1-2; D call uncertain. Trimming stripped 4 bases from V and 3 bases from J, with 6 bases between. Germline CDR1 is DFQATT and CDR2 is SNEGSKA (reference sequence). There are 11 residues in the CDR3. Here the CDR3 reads CSAKIDYGYTF. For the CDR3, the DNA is TGCAGTGCTAAAATCGACTATGGCTACACCTTC.

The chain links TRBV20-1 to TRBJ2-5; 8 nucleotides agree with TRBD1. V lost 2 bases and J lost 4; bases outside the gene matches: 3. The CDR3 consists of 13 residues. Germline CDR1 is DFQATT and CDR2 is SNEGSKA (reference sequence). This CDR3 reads CSARFGQGETQYF. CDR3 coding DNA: TGCAGTGCTAGATTCGGACAGGGAGAGACCCAGTACTTC.

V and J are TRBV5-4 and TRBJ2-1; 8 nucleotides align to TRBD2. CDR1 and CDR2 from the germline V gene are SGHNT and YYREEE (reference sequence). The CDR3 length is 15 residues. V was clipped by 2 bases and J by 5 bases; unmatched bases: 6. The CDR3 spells CASSFIAGHNNEQFF. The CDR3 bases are TGTGCCAGCAGCTTCATAGCGGGGCATAACAATGAGCAGTTCTTC.

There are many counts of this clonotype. The CDR3 is CASSEGGGSGNTIYF. In nucleotides, the CDR3 is TGTGCCAGCAGTGAAGGGGGTGGCTCTGGAAACACCATATATTTT. The J gene is TRBJ1-3, the V gene TRBV6-1, with no clear D. Trimming removed 1 base at V and 0 bases at J, with 7 bases between. Germline CDR1 MNHNS, CDR2 SASEGT. This CDR3 has 15 amino acids.

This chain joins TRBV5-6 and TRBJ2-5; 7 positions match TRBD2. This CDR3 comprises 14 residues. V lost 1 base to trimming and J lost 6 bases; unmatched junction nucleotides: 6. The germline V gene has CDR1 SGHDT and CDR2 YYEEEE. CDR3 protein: CASSLTAGRKTQYF. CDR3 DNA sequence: TGTGCCAGCAGCTTGACAGCGGGGAGAAAGACCCAGTACTTC.

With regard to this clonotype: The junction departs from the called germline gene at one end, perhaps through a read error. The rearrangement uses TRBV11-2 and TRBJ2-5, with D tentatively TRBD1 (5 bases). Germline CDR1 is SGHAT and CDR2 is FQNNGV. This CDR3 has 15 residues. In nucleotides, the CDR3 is TGTGTCAGCAGCTCCACAATGGGGCCAAAGGAGACCCAGTACTTC. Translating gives CVSSSTMGPKETQYF.